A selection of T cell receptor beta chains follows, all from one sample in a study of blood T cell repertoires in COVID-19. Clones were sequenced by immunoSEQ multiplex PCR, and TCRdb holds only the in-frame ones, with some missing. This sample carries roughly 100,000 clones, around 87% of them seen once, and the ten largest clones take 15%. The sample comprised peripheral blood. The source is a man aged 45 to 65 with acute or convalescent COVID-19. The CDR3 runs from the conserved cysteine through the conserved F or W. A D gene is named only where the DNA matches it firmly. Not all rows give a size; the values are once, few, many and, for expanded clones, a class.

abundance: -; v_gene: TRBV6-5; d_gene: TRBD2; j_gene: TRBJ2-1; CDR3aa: CASRATSGTYNEQFF; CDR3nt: TGTGCCAGCAGAGCGACTAGCGGCACCTACAATGAGCAGTTCTTC
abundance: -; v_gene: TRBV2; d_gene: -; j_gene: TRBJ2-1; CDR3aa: CASSENLDSNEQFF; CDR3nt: TGTGCCAGCAGTGAAAATTTAGACAGTAATGAGCAGTTCTTC
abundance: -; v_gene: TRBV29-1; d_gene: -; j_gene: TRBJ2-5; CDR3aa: CSVAPAGETQYF; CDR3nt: TGCAGCGTTGCCCCGGCCGGGGAGACCCAGTACTTC
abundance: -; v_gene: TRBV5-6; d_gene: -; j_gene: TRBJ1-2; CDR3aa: CASSLVEAVYGYTF; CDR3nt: TGTGCCAGCAGCTTGGTAGAGGCAGTTTATGGCTACACCTTC
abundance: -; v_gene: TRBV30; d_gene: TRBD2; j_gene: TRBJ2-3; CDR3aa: CAWSVGLAGPTDTQYF; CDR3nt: TGTGCCTGGAGTGTAGGGCTAGCGGGACCCACAGATACGCAGTATTTT
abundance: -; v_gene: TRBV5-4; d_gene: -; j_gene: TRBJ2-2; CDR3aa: CASSLGLQNTGELFF; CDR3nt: TGTGCCAGCAGCTTGGGACTACAAAACACCGGGGAGCTGTTTTTT
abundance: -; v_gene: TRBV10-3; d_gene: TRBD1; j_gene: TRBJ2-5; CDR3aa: CAIRTGQQQETQYF; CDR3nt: TGTGCCATCAGGACGGGACAGCAACAAGAGACCCAGTACTTC
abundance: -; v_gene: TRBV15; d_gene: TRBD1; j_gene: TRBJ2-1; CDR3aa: CATSRDEGQGSYNEQFF; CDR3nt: TGTGCCACCAGCAGAGATGAGGGACAGGGCAGCTACAATGAGCAGTTCTTC
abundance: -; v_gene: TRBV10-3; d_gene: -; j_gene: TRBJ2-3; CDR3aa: CAISAEVQSTDTQYF; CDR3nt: TGTGCCATCAGTGCTGAAGTTCAGAGCACAGATACGCAGTATTTT
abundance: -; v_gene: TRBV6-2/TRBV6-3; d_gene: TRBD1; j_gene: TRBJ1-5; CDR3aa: CASSYGTGVGNQPQHF; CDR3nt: TGTGCCAGCAGTTACGGGACAGGGGTAGGGAATCAGCCCCAGCATTTT
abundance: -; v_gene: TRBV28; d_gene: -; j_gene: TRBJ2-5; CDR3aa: CASSLLDREETQYF; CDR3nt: TGTGCCAGCAGTTTATTGGACAGAGAAGAGACCCAGTACTTC
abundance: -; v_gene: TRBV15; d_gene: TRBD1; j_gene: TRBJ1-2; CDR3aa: CATSRGDRALGYTF; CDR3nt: TGTGCCACCAGCAGGGGGGACAGGGCACTTGGCTACACCTTC
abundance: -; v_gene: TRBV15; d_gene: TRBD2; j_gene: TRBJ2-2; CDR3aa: CATSRQTGTSTGELFF; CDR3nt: TGTGCCACCAGCAGACAAACCGGGACTAGCACCGGGGAGCTGTTTTTT
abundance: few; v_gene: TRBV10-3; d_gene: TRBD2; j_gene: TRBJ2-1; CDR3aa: CAISVRGDGQFF; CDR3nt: TGTGCCATCAGTGTCCGGGGGGATGGGCAGTTCTTC
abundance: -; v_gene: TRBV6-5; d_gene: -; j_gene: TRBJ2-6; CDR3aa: CASNLAAGANVLTF; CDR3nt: TGTGCCAGCAACCTTGCAGCTGGGGCCAACGTCCTGACTTTC
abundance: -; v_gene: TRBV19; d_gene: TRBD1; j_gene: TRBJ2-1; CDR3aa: CASSPRDRGGEQFF; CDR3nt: TGTGCCAGTAGTCCCCGGGACAGGGGTGGTGAGCAGTTCTTC
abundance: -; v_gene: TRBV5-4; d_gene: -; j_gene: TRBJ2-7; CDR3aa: CASSGGAASYEQYF; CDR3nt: TGTGCCAGCAGCGGGGGGGCGGCGAGCTACGAGCAGTACTTC